The clone carrying this TCR beta chain occurred a few times. This entry belongs to a study of cytomegalovirus exposure and HLA in healthy donors. The CDR3 totals 15 residues. V shed 3 bases and J 5 bases; nucleotides not matched to a gene: 6. Looked up from germline, CDR1 is SNHLY and CDR2 is FYNNEI. It was with 60 Vbeta and 13 Jbeta primers that the PCR ran. Sequenced by immunoSEQ multiplex PCR; TCRdb stores in-frame clones only, minus some. The sample yields more than 55,000 clones, roughly 68% seen once. This clonotype was obtained from a woman aged 60-70 years in good health and CMV-seropositive. The specimen was PBMCs. This chain joins TRBV2 and TRBJ2-1; 8 bases align to TRBD2. CDR3 residues: CASSEWTSRNNEQFF. Here the CDR3 DNA reads TGTGCCAGCAGTGAGTGGACTAGCAGAAACAATGAGCAGTTCTTC.